Listed below are T cell receptor beta chains from one sample, sequenced in a study of Graves' ophthalmopathy and Graves' hyperthyroidism. TCRdb re-analysed the multiplex PCR reads in MiXCR, keeping a single row per CDR3 protein. The table shows 580,000 or so distinct CDR3 sequences, with 39% occurring only once. The specimen sequenced was peripheral blood or thyroid tissue (not recorded which). The receptors were gathered from an adult man with Graves' hyperthyroidism. CDR3s include the opening cysteine and the closing phenylalanine or tryptophan. D genes are given only for firm matches. Some rows have no size entry. The others give once, few or many, or a class for an expanded clone.

J	D	V	size	CDR3	DNA
TRBJ1-4	TRBD1	TRBV2	-	CASSRQGEEKLFF	TGTGCCAGCAGTCGACAGGGGGAAGAAAAACTGTTTTTT
TRBJ2-7	-	TRBV9	-	CASSVAEGGYEQYF	TGTGCCAGCAGCGTAGCTGAAGGGGGCTACGAGCAGTACTTC
TRBJ1-1	TRBD1	TRBV15	-	CATSRGDRVETEAFF	TGTGCCACCAGCAGAGGGGACAGGGTTGAGACTGAAGCTTTCTTT
TRBJ2-2	-	TRBV5-1	many	CASSSGELFF	TGTGCCAGCAGTTCCGGGGAGCTGTTTTTT
TRBJ1-1	TRBD1	TRBV12-3/TRBV12-4	-	CASRVTGGVLITEAFF	TGTGCCAGCAGGGTGACAGGGGGTGTTTTAATCACTGAAGCTTTCTTT
TRBJ1-5	-	TRBV15	-	CATSSWGVNQPQHF	TGTGCCACCAGCAGCTGGGGGGTTAATCAGCCCCAGCATTTT
TRBJ1-1	TRBD1	TRBV20-1	many	CSARVLTGGMNTEAFF	TGCAGTGCTAGAGTACTAACAGGGGGAATGAACACTGAAGCTTTCTTT
TRBJ1-2	TRBD1	TRBV5-1	-	CASGLGDRGDFYGYTF	TGCGCCAGCGGCTTGGGTGACAGGGGAGATTTCTATGGCTACACCTTC
TRBJ2-2	-	TRBV9	-	CASSSRALLNTGELLF	TGTGCCAGCAGCTCCCGGGCCCTTCTGAACACCGGGGAGCTGCTTTTT
TRBJ2-5	-	TRBV7-8	few	CASKKKTQYF	TGTGCCAGCAAGAAGAAGACCCAGTACTTC
TRBJ2-1	TRBD2	TRBV2	few	CASSEASTSGEQFF	TGTGCCAGCAGTGAGGCCTCGACTAGCGGGGAGCAGTTCTTC
TRBJ1-2	-	TRBV5-1	many	CASSLTDLYGYTF	TGCGCCAGCAGCTTAACGGACCTCTATGGCTACACCTTC
TRBJ2-3	-	TRBV10-3	-	CAINRGPDKYSTDTQYF	TGTGCCATCAATCGGGGGCCAGACAAGTATAGCACAGATACGCAGTATTTT
TRBJ1-5	-	TRBV19	many	CATKSPGANQPQHF	TGTGCCACCAAATCGCCAGGGGCAAATCAGCCCCAGCATTTT
TRBJ2-7	-	TRBV7-9	-	CASSLVGWPTYEQYF	TGTGCCAGCAGCTTAGTAGGTTGGCCCACCTACGAGCAGTACTTC
TRBJ1-5	-	TRBV6-6	few	CASTYGGGNQPQHF	TGTGCCAGCACCTATGGGGGGGGCAATCAGCCCCAGCATTTT
TRBJ2-7	-	TRBV11-2	-	CASSSKGYEQYF	TGTGCCAGCAGTTCGAAGGGTTACGAGCAGTACTTC
TRBJ2-5	-	TRBV5-5	-	CASSFWGELETQYF	TGTGCCAGCAGCTTTTGGGGAGAACTGGAGACCCAGTACTTC
TRBJ2-7	-	TRBV6-2/TRBV6-3	-	CASSYSSSGTYEQYF	TGTGCCAGCAGTTACTCCAGTAGCGGTACCTACGAGCAGTACTTC
TRBJ1-5	-	TRBV10-3	-	CAISERSTGSLPQHF	TGTGCCATCAGTGAGCGTTCGACAGGTAGTTTGCCCCAGCATTTT
TRBJ1-4	-	TRBV29-1	-	CSVSDRFNEKLFF	TGCAGCGTTTCGGACAGATTTAACGAAAAACTGTTTTTT
TRBJ1-1	-	TRBV15	many	CATSRAAGVEAFF	TGTGCCACCAGCAGAGCCGCTGGAGTTGAAGCTTTCTTT
TRBJ1-1	TRBD1	TRBV29-1	-	CSIQGGTEASF	TGCAGCATCCAGGGGGGGACTGAAGCTTCCTTT
TRBJ1-2	TRBD1	TRBV9	few	CASSQGSLTGFSYGYTF	TGTGCCAGCAGCCAAGGCTCTCTGACAGGGTTTAGCTATGGCTACACCTTC
TRBJ2-7	-	TRBV29-1	many	CSVASGGYEQYF	TGCAGCGTGGCGTCTGGGGGCTACGAGCAGTACTTC
TRBJ1-5	-	TRBV7-2	-	CASSPSDSRETQHF	TGTGCCAGCAGCCCCTCTGACAGCCGGGAGACCCAGCATTTT
TRBJ2-7	TRBD2	TRBV29-1	many	CSVERVAGVSYEQYF	TGCAGCGTTGAAAGGGTAGCGGGGGTATCCTACGAGCAGTACTTC
TRBJ1-1	-	TRBV6-5	many	CASSYGNRVMNTEAFF	TGTGCCAGCAGTTACGGGAACAGGGTCATGAACACTGAAGCTTTCTTT
TRBJ2-2	TRBD2	TRBV5-1	few	CASTEAGAHTGELFF	TGCGCCAGCACAGAAGCGGGGGCCCACACCGGGGAGCTGTTTTTT
TRBJ2-7	-	TRBV6-5	many	CASSTGGNYEQYF	TGTGCCAGCAGTACCGGGGGCAACTACGAGCAGTACTTC
TRBJ1-4	-	TRBV3-1	-	CASSLGRDRRKLFF	TGTGCCAGCAGCCTCGGAAGGGATCGGAGAAAACTGTTTTTT
TRBJ1-1	TRBD1	TRBV9	few	CASSSYGTGGTEAFF	TGTGCCAGCAGCTCGTATGGGACAGGGGGCACTGAAGCTTTCTTT
TRBJ2-5	TRBD2	TRBV7-2	many	CASSLVSSGGKETQYF	TGTGCCAGCAGCTTAGTTTCTAGCGGGGGGAAGGAGACCCAGTACTTC
TRBJ1-2	-	TRBV20-1	many	CSASSGNYGYTF	TGCAGTGCTAGTTCGGGGAACTATGGCTACACCTTC
TRBJ2-5	-	TRBV28	many	CASSPPPRGWETQYF	TGTGCCAGCAGTCCCCCCCCAAGGGGGTGGGAGACCCAGTACTTC
TRBJ2-5	TRBD2	TRBV7-3	-	CASSPPVGTSGPRAQETQYF	TGCGCCAGCAGCCCGCCGGTGGGGACTAGCGGGCCTCGCGCCCAAGAGACCCAGTACTTC
TRBJ1-6	-	TRBV12-3/TRBV12-4	many	CASSLGGSQGPLHF	TGTGCCAGCAGTTTGGGGGGCTCCCAGGGGCCCCTCCACTTT
TRBJ1-3	-	TRBV5-1	many	CASSLTTNGNTIYF	TGCGCCAGCAGCTTGACAACAAACGGAAACACCATATATTTT
TRBJ1-1	-	TRBV19	-	CASSIVGDTEAFF	TGTGCCAGTAGTATTGTAGGGGACACTGAAGCTTTCTTT
TRBJ1-2	-	TRBV20-1	-	CSARDRQVYGYTF	TGCAGTGCTAGAGATCGACAGGTCTATGGCTACACCTTC
TRBJ2-7	-	TRBV12-3/TRBV12-4	many	CASSRVRAGEQYF	TGTGCCAGCAGTCGGGTCAGGGCGGGCGAGCAGTACTTC
TRBJ1-6	-	TRBV5-6	-	CASRKTPAYNSPLHF	TGTGCCAGCAGGAAGACGCCTGCCTATAATTCACCCCTCCACTTT
TRBJ1-2	-	TRBV5-4	-	CASSLVGIRGTGEGWYGYTF	TGTGCCAGCAGCTTAGTAGGGATCCGTGGCACCGGGGAGGGGTGGTATGGCTACACCTTC
TRBJ2-7	TRBD1	TRBV25-1	-	CASRQTGDEQYF	TGTGCCAGCAGACAGACAGGGGATGAGCAGTACTTC
TRBJ2-7	TRBD1	TRBV10-1	-	CASSESGTGDEQYF	TGCGCCAGCAGTGAGTCGGGGACAGGGGACGAGCAGTACTTC
TRBJ1-5	-	TRBV2	-	CASSDSSPQHF	TGTGCCAGCAGTGATAGTTCGCCACAGCATTTT
TRBJ2-7	-	TRBV10-3	-	CAISGTREQYF	TGTGCCATCAGCGGGACTCGTGAGCAGTACTTC
TRBJ1-5	TRBD1	TRBV6-2/TRBV6-3	few	CASSYPTGQASGAQHF	TGTGCCAGCAGTTACCCCACGGGACAGGCCTCGGGGGCCCAGCATTTT
TRBJ2-2	TRBD2	TRBV5-5	-	CASSLAGASTGELFF	TGTGCCAGCAGCCTAGCGGGAGCGAGCACCGGGGAGCTGTTTTTT
TRBJ1-5	-	TRBV12-3/TRBV12-4	few	CASSPGTSSNQPQHF	TGTGCCAGCAGTCCAGGGACTTCCAGCAATCAGCCCCAGCATTTT
TRBJ1-2	-	TRBV6-5	many	CASSLGLTNYGYTF	TGTGCCAGCAGTTTGGGACTTACTAACTATGGCTACACCTTC